The 29 T cell receptor beta chains listed next were all sequenced from one sample in a study of cytomegalovirus exposure and HLA in healthy donors. The PCR employed 60 Vbeta primers together with 13 Jbeta primers. Method: immunoSEQ multiplex PCR; TCRdb's copy keeps in-frame clones and lacks some. Its table lists around 110,000 clones. What was sequenced was PBMCs. The receptors here all came from a man aged 35 to 55 in good health and CMV-seropositive.

The gene calls are TRBV13 and TRBJ2-2, with 11 bases lining up with TRBD2. The V segment lost 1 base and the J segment 1 base; nucleotides outside the gene matches: 5. The V gene's germline CDR1 is PRHDT and CDR2 FYEKMQ (reference sequence). The CDR3 length is 18 residues. CDR3 sequence (DNA): TGTGCCAGCAGCTTAGCGGCTAGCGGGAGGAAGAACACCGGGGAGCTGTTTTTT. As protein: CASSLAASGRKNTGELFF.

The chain carries TRBV18 and TRBJ2-7; 7 nucleotides align to TRBD1. Germline V gene sequence: CDR1 KGHSH, CDR2 LQKENI. The V gene end was trimmed by 5 bases and the J gene end by 4 bases; junction bases not matched to a gene: 5. CDR3 length: 13 residues. CDR3 sequence: CASSIGTEYEQYF. Here the CDR3 DNA reads TGTGCCAGCTCAATCGGGACAGAGTACGAGCAGTACTTC.

The rearrangement links TRBV11-3 to TRBJ2-7, with 12 nucleotides matching TRBD2. V lost 3 bases, J lost 5 bases, and 17 bases stayed unmatched. CDR1 is SGHNT and CDR2 is YENEEA in the germline V gene. CDR3 length equals 19 residues. The CDR3 is CASSFSGTGLTSGSHEQYF. For the CDR3, the DNA is TGTGCCAGCAGCTTTTCCGGGACAGGGCTGACTAGCGGGAGCCACGAGCAGTACTTC. The full variable domain, in which reference TRBV11-3 and TRBJ2-7 provide the parts outside the CDR3, is EAGVVQSPRYKIIEKKQPVAFWCNPISGHNTLYWYLQNLGQGPELLIRYENEEAVDDSQLPKDRFSAERLKGVDSTLKIQPAELGDSAVYLCASSFSGTGLTSGSHEQYFGPGTRLTVT.

The chain combines TRBV4-1 with TRBJ2-2; 8 nucleotides match TRBD2. Looked up from germline, CDR1 is MGHRA and CDR2 is YSYEKL. The ends lost 3 bases at V and 6 bases at J; junction bases unmatched: 6. The CDR3 runs 15 residues. The CDR3 region has the DNA TGCGCCAGCAGCCAGAGCGGGAGCTTGGCCGGGGAGCTGTTTTTT. Amino acids: CASSQSGSLAGELFF.

The rearrangement uses TRBV29-1 and TRBJ2-7, with D perhaps matching TRBD1 (5 bases). The CDR3 is 12 residues long. V dropped 4 bases and J dropped 0 bases, with 7 bases sitting between them. Looked up from germline, CDR1 is SQVTM and CDR2 is ANQGSEA. CDR3 loop: CSVGGLSYEQYF. The CDR3 coding sequence is TGCAGCGTTGGGGGCCTCTCCTACGAGCAGTACTTC.

The rearrangement uses TRBV19 and TRBJ2-1; 8 bases are a match to TRBD1. V lost 6 bases, J lost 15 bases, and 19 bases stayed unmatched. This CDR3 has 15 residues. From germline, CDR1 is LNHDA and CDR2 SQIVND (reference sequence). The CDR3 DNA reads as TGTGCCAGTAGCCATCCGGGACAGGCCACAACCCGACTGTTCTTC. Amino acids: CASSHPGQATTRLFF.

This chain connects TRBV27 to TRBJ2-1; TRBD2 is a possible D gene (5 bases). Germline lookup yields CDR1 MNHEY and CDR2 SMNVEV (reference sequence). Trimming took 7 bases from V and 5 from J, leaving 15 bases between them. CDR3 length: 14 residues. CDR3: CASTLGGPHNEQFF. The CDR3 DNA reads as TGTGCCAGCACCCTAGGAGGACCGCACAATGAGCAGTTCTTC.

CDR3 sequence reads: CASSVARSQPQHF. The CDR3 nucleotides are TGTGCCAGTAGTGTCGCGAGGAGTCAGCCCCAGCATTTT. The chain has TRBV19 and TRBJ1-5; D uncertain. Per germline, CDR1 LNHDA and CDR2 SQIVND (reference sequence). Trimming removed 5 bases from V and 6 bases from J, with 11 bases in between. CDR3 size: 13 residues.

Comment on this clone: The junction does not match germline at one end; this may be a read error. The V and J genes are TRBV4-1 and TRBJ2-7; 8 bases map to TRBD1. The CDR3 consists of 15 residues. Looked up from germline, CDR1 is MGHRA and CDR2 is YSYEKL. The CDR3 here is CASSQSLYRTGQISF. In DNA form, the CDR3 reads TGCGCCAGCAGCCAGAGCCTCTATCGGACAGGGCAGATTTCCTTC.

The chain is built from TRBV4-1 and TRBJ2-1; 7 nucleotides agree with TRBD2. The CDR3 is 16 residues long. Germline CDR1 reads MGHRA; CDR2 reads YSYEKL. The J segment lost 5 bases and the V segment lost 2 bases, leaving 9 bases of the junction unmatched. Written as DNA, the CDR3 is TGCGCCAGCAGCCAACGCCATTTAGCGGGCCACAATGAGCAGTTCTTC. Amino acid sequence: CASSQRHLAGHNEQFF.

This chain links TRBV6-5 with TRBJ1-2; 7 bases line up with TRBD1. The V gene's germline CDR1 is MNHEY and CDR2 SVGAGI. V was clipped by 2 bases and J by 5 bases; unmatched bases: 11. The CDR3 contains 16 residues. In nucleotides, the CDR3 is TGTGCCAGCAGTTACACTACCGGGACAGAGACTTATGGCTACACCTTC. This gives the protein CASSYTTGTETYGYTF.

The rearrangement links TRBV7-2 to TRBJ2-7; TRBD2 matches at 8 bases. The CDR3 consists of 16 residues. CDR1 and CDR2 (germline): SGHTA, FQGNSA. With 2 bases clipped from V and 3 bases from J, the junction kept 9 bases outside the gene matches. CDR3 sequence reads: CASSLMAPREGYEQYF. The CDR3 DNA sequence: TGTGCCAGCAGCTTAATGGCCCCCCGGGAGGGCTACGAGCAGTACTTC.

V and J are TRBV7-6 and TRBJ2-2, with TRBD1 identical over 10 bases. Germline CDR1 and CDR2: SGHVS and FNYEAQ. The CDR3 is 15 residues long. Losses at the gene ends were 5 bases for V and 5 bases for J; bases not matched to a gene: 5. In DNA form, the CDR3 reads TGTGCCAGCAGCCCCCGGGACAGGGGAACCGGGGAGCTGTTTTTT. Protein: CASSPRDRGTGELFF. Full variable domain (missing parts from reference TRBV7-6 and TRBJ2-2): GAGVSQSPRYKVTKRGQDVALRCDPISGHVSLYWYRQALGQGPEFLTYFNYEAQQDKSGLPNDRFSAERPEGSISTLTIQRTEQRDSAMYRCASSPRDRGTGELFFGEGSRLTVL.

The chain couples TRBV14 to TRBJ2-5; TRBD1 aligns across 7 bases. CDR1 SGHDN and CDR2 FVKESK come from the germline V gene. V gave up 2 bases and J gave up 2 bases; unmatched junction bases: 17. The CDR3 runs to 19 residues. The CDR3 bases are TGTGCCAGCAGCCAAAACCGACCTTTCGGGACAGTGCTTCAAGAGACCCAGTACTTC. It translates to CASSQNRPFGTVLQETQYF.

The chain uses TRBV6-5 and TRBJ2-7; 8 positions agree with TRBD1. CDR1 and CDR2 (germline): MNHEY, SVGAGI. With 11 bases clipped from V and 6 bases from J, the junction kept 12 bases outside the gene matches. CDR3 length equals 13 residues. The CDR3 bases are TGTGCCGCATTCGCCGGACAGGGACGCGAGCAGTACTTC. It codes for CAAFAGQGREQYF.

V usage is TRBV7-9 and J usage is TRBJ2-3; D is unclear. Trimming cost V 4 bases and J 7 bases, with 9 bases left between them. The CDR3 runs to 12 residues. Germline V gives CDR1 SEHNR, CDR2 FQNEAQ (reference sequence). In nucleotides, the CDR3 is TGTGCCAGCAGCTCCAATTTTTATACGCAGTATTTT. The encoded protein is CASSSNFYTQYF.

The chain recombines TRBV29-1 with TRBJ2-5; tentatively, D is TRBD1 (5 bases). V lost 1 base and J 5 bases, leaving 14 bases between the germline ends. The V gene's germline CDR1 is SQVTM and CDR2 ANQGSEA. The CDR3 length is 14 residues. CDR3 sequence: CSVEGAGQTETQYF. The CDR3 nucleotides are TGCAGCGTTGAAGGAGCCGGACAAACGGAGACCCAGTACTTC.

The chain uses TRBV28 and TRBJ1-4; 8 bases align to TRBD1. This CDR3 is 13 amino acids long. With V trimmed by 6 bases and J by 8 bases, 5 bases remained unmatched. Germline V gives CDR1 MDHEN, CDR2 SYDVKM. CDR3 amino acids: CASSPDRVEKLFF. The DNA of the CDR3 is TGTGCCAGCAGCCCGGACAGGGTCGAAAAACTGTTTTTT.

This chain uses TRBV7-9 with TRBJ1-1; possible D gene TRBD1, 5 bases. CDR1 is SEHNR and CDR2 is FQNEAQ in the germline V gene (reference sequence). The CDR3 is 14 residues long. The V gene lost 4 bases and the J gene lost 1 base, with 10 bases spanning the gap. The CDR3 here is CASSSQGKNTEAFF. The CDR3, as DNA: TGTGCCAGCAGCTCGCAGGGAAAGAACACTGAAGCTTTCTTT.

The chain combines TRBV5-6 with TRBJ2-5; D is unresolved. V shed 3 bases and J shed 2 bases, with 11 bases lying between them. This CDR3 region has 14 residues. Per the germline V gene, CDR1 is SGHDT and CDR2 is YYEEEE. CDR3 coding DNA: TGTGCCAGCAGCTCGTGGGCTCCTCAAGAGACCCAGTACTTC. This codes for CASSSWAPQETQYF.

The chain is built from TRBV5-1 and TRBJ1-1; D ambiguous. V lost 0 bases and J lost 2, with 8 bases in between. CDR1 is SGHRS, CDR2 YFSETQ, per germline. The CDR3 runs to 14 residues. The CDR3 loop is CASSLEQKNTEAFF. CDR3 bases: TGCGCCAGCAGCTTGGAACAGAAAAACACTGAAGCTTTCTTT.

The chain links TRBV19 to TRBJ2-5; D possibly corresponds to TRBD2 (6 bases). V dropped 5 bases and J dropped 11 bases, with 18 bases sitting between them. The CDR3 length is 13 residues. CDR1 and CDR2 from the germline V gene are LNHDA and SQIVND (reference sequence). This CDR3 reads CASSLGLVWEQYF. As DNA, the CDR3 is TGTGCCAGTAGTCTGGGACTCGTTTGGGAGCAGTACTTC.

V usage is TRBV2 and J usage is TRBJ2-1; 14 positions agree with TRBD2. Germline V gene lookup returns CDR1 SNHLY and CDR2 FYNNEI. V dropped 6 bases and J dropped 7; count of bases not matched to a gene: 5. The CDR3 length is 15 residues. The CDR3 DNA sequence: TGTGCCAGCAGCCCGACTAGCGGGAGGGGGAATGAGCAGTTCTTC. This encodes CASSPTSGRGNEQFF.

The chain is built from TRBV5-1 and TRBJ2-1, with TRBD2 identical over 9 bases. After removal of 1 base from V and 8 bases from J, the junction contained 10 bases not matched to a gene. The CDR3 sequence is 16 residues long. Germline V lookup: CDR1 SGHRS, CDR2 YFSETQ. CDR3 sequence (DNA): TGCGCCAGCAGCTTGCGCCTAGCGGGAACCCTCCATGAGCAGTTCTTC. Translation gives CASSLRLAGTLHEQFF.

This sequence joins TRBV29-1 and TRBJ1-1; TRBD1 is a possible D gene (5 bases). The V and J ends lost 2 bases and 10 bases respectively, with 11 bases between them. The V gene's germline CDR1 is SQVTM and CDR2 ANQGSEA. The CDR3 sequence is 11 residues long. CDR3 protein: CSVESVGGAFF. The CDR3 DNA sequence: TGCAGCGTTGAAAGCGTGGGGGGAGCTTTCTTT.

The rearrangement joins TRBV30 to TRBJ2-6, with 8 bases lining up with TRBD1. V was pared by 4 bases and J by 2 bases, with 4 bases of the junction left unmatched. The CDR3 is made up of 15 amino acids. The germline gives CDR1 GTSNPN, CDR2 SVGIG (reference sequence). DNA of the CDR3: TGTGCCTGGACCGGACAGGGTACTGGGGCCAACGTCCTGACTTTC. It specifies CAWTGQGTGANVLTF.

The rearrangement joins TRBV4-1 to TRBJ2-6; unclear D gene. Trimming cost V 3 bases and J 0 bases, with 12 bases left between them. The CDR3 runs 17 residues. Germline V lookup: CDR1 MGHRA, CDR2 YSYEKL. The CDR3 reads CASSQSRLSSGANVLTF. In nucleotides, the CDR3 is TGCGCCAGCAGCCAGAGTCGTCTTTCCTCTGGGGCCAACGTCCTGACTTTC.

J is TRBJ1-4 and V is TRBV6-1; 7 positions agree with TRBD1. Germline lookup yields CDR1 MNHNS and CDR2 SASEGT. The V gene end was trimmed by 6 bases and the J gene end by 7 bases; junction bases not matched to a gene: 5. This CDR3 is built from 13 residues. The CDR3 DNA is TGTGCCAGCAGCTATGGACAGGTTGAAAAACTGTTTTTT. This codes for CASSYGQVEKLFF.

V gene TRBV28 combines with J gene TRBJ1-5; D gene unclear. The germline V and J ends were trimmed by 5 bases and 1 base, with 15 bases remaining between them. Germline V gene data show CDR1 as MDHEN and CDR2 as SYDVKM. The CDR3 has 16 residues. CDR3 amino acids: CASSTDLGLSNQPQHF. The CDR3 DNA reads TGTGCCAGCAGTACGGATCTAGGACTGAGCAATCAGCCCCAGCATTTT.